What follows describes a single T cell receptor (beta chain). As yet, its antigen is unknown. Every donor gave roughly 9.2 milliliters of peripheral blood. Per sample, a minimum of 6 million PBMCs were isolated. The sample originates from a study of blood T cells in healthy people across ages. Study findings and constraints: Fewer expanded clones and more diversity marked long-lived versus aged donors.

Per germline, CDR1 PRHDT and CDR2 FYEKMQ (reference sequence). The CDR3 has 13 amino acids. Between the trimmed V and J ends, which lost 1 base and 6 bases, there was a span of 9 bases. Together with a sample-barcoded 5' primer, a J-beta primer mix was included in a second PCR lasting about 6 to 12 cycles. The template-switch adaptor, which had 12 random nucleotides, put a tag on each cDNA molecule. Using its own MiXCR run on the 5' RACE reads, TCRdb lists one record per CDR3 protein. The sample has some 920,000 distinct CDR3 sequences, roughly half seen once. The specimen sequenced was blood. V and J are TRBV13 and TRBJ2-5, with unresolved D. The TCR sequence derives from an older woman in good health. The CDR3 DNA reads TGTGCCAGCAGCTTAGATATGGGGAAGACCCAGTACTTC. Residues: CASSLDMGKTQYF.